The present T cell receptor beta chain was sequenced within a study of monozygotic twins with inflammatory bowel disease. General study findings and limits: No discrimination was achieved between different T cell subtypes. Differing immunosuppressive treatments may have added variability to patient repertoires. Healthy twins shared more clonotypes with others than IBD patients, most markedly active ones.

For this clonotype: Its target is unknown.

A template switching step added UMIs, each with a 6-nucleotide sample barcode. From the 5' RACE reads, TCRdb lists one entry per CDR3 protein and no DNA. With approximately 400,000 distinct CDR3 sequences in the sample, the ten largest clones hold around 2.3%. This CDR3 is built from 12 residues. Germline CDR1 and CDR2: MNHEY and SMNVEV (reference sequence). This sequence joins TRBV27 and TRBJ1-2; the D call from TCRdb, TRBD1, cannot be confirmed without DNA. This TCR was recovered from a human donor with ulcerative colitis or Crohn's disease, or a healthy co-twin of an affected twin (not recorded which). Sequencing was performed on blood. CDR3 sequence reads: CASRGGHYGYTF.